Included here is one TCR beta chain sequence, with context. Sequence at one end of the junction differs from germline and may be a read error. The CDR3 contains 16 residues. CDR1 is SGDLS, CDR2 YYNGEE, per germline. Each CDR3 protein gets one entry after TCRdb re-called the RT-PCR reads with MiXCR. The repertoire holds approximately 720,000 distinct CDR3 sequences, with approximately 15% as singletons. Specimen: memory CD4+ T cells from blood. This clonotype originated in a female donor in good health, serving as a healthy control. The chain is built from TRBV9 and TRBJ2-1; D might be TRBD2 (7 bases). The CDR3 region has the DNA TGTGCCAGCAGCGTAGACGGAGGGGGGGTCTACAGTGAGCAGTTCTTC. Amino acid sequence: CASSVDGGGVYSEQFF.